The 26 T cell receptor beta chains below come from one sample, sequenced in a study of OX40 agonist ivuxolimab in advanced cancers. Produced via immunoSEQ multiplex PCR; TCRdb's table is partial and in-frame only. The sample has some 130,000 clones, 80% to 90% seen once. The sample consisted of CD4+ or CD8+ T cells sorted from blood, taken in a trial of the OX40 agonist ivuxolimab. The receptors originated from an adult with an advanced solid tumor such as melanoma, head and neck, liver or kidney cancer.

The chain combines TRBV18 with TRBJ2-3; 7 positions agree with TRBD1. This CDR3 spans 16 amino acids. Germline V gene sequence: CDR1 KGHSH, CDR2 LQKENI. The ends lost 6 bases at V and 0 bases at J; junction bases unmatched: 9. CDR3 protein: CASSPEGGGSTDTQYF. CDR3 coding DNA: TGTGCCAGCTCCCCCGAAGGGGGCGGGAGCACAGATACGCAGTATTTT. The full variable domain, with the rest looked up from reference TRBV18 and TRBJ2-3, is NAGVMQNPRHLVRRRGQEARLRCSPMKGHSHVYWYRQLPEEGLKFMVYLQKENIIDESGMPKERFSAEFPKEGPSILRIQQVVRGDSAAYFCASSPEGGGSTDTQYFGPGTRLTVL.

This chain's CDR3 is CASSRVGETQYF. CDR3 DNA sequence: TGCGCCAGCAGCCGGGTAGGGGAGACCCAGTACTTC. V is TRBV4-1 and J is TRBJ2-5, with unresolved D. CDR3 length: 12 residues. The ends were cut back, 4 bases at V and 5 bases at J, with 8 bases in the middle. Germline lookup yields CDR1 MGHRA and CDR2 YSYEKL.

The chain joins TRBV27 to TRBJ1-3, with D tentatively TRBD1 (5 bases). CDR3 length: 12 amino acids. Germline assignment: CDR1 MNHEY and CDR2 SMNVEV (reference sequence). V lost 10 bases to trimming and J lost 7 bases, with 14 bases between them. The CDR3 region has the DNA TGTGCCACCCGGGACTATCGTAACACCATATATTTT. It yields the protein CATRDYRNTIYF.

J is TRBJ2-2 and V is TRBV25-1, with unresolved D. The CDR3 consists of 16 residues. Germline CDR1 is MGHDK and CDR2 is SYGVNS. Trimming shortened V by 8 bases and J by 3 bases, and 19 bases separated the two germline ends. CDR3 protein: CASPSNRRAHTGELFF. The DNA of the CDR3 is TGTGCCAGCCCCTCCAATAGAAGGGCGCACACCGGGGAGCTGTTTTTT.

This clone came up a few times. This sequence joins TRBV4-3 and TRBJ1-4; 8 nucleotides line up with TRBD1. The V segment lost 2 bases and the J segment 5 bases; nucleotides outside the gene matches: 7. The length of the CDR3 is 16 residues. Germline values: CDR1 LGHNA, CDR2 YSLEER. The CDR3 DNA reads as TGCGCCAGCAGCCAAACATGGACAGGGAGGAATGAAAAACTGTTTTTT. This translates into CASSQTWTGRNEKLFF.

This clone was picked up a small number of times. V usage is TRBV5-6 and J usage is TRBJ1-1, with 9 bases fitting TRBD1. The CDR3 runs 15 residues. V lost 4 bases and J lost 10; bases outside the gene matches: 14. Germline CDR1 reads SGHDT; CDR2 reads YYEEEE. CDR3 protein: CASSVTGGTFSRAFF. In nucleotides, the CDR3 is TGTGCCAGCAGCGTTACAGGGGGCACGTTTTCGCGAGCTTTCTTT.

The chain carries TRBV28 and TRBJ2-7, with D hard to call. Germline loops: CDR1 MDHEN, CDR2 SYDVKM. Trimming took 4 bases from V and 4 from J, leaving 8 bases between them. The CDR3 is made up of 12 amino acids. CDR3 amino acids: CASSYGRYEQYF. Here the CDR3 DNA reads TGTGCCAGCAGTTACGGACGGTACGAGCAGTACTTC.

In nucleotides, the CDR3 is TGTGCCTCGAGCTCAGGACGGAGTATCGCAACTAATGAAAAACTGTTTTTT. It specifies CASSSGRSIATNEKLFF. V gene TRBV19 combines with J gene TRBJ1-4; D not certain. CDR1 and CDR2 from the germline V gene are LNHDA and SQIVND (reference sequence). Trimming removed 11 bases from V and 0 bases from J, with 22 bases in between. The CDR3 sequence is 17 residues long.

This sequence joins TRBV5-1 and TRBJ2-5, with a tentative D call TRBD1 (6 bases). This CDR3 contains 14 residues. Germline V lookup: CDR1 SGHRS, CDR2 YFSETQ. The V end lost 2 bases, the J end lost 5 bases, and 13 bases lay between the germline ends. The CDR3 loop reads CASSLSQGGETQYF. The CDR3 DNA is TGCGCCAGCAGCTTATCACAGGGTGGCGAGACCCAGTACTTC.

This chain's CDR3 is CASSLPPVYNSPLHF. CDR3 nucleotide sequence: TGTGCCAGCAGCTTGCCTCCAGTCTATAATTCACCCCTCCACTTT. The chain uses TRBV5-6 and TRBJ1-6; D uncertain. Germline V lookup: CDR1 SGHDT, CDR2 YYEEEE. The CDR3 runs to 15 residues. The V end lost 1 base, the J end lost 3 bases, and 8 bases lay between the germline ends.

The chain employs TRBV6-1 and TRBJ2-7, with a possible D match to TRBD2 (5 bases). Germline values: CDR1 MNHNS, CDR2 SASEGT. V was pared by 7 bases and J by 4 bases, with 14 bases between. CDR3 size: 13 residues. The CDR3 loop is CASNWGERYEQYF. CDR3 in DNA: TGTGCCAGCAATTGGGGAGAGAGGTACGAGCAGTACTTC.

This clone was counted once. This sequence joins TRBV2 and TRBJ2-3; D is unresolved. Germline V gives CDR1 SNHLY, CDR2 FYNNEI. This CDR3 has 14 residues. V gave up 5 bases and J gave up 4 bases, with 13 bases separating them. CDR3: CASSKEAPPDTQYF. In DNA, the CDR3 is TGTGCCAGCAGTAAGGAAGCTCCCCCAGATACGCAGTATTTT.

Here the CDR3 reads CASSPAGTGNNQPQHF. CDR3 bases: TGTGCCAGCTCACCAGCCGGGACAGGGAACAATCAGCCCCAGCATTTT. V gene TRBV18 combines with J gene TRBJ1-5, with 9 bases fitting TRBD1. The germline V gene encodes CDR1 KGHSH and CDR2 LQKENI. V shed 2 bases, J shed 3 bases, and the junction held 5 bases outside the gene matches. The length of the CDR3 is 16 residues.

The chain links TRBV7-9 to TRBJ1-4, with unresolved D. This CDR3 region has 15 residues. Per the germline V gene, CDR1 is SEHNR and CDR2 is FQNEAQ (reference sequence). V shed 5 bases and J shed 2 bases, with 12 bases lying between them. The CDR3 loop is CASSAQPSTNEKLFF. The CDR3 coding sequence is TGTGCCAGCAGCGCACAACCAAGCACTAATGAAAAACTGTTTTTT. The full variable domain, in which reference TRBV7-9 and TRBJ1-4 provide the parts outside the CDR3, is DTGVSQNPRHKITKRGQNVTFRCDPISEHNRLYWYRQTLGQGPEFLTYFQNEAQLEKSRLLSDRFSAERPKGSFSTLEIQRTEQGDSAMYLCASSAQPSTNEKLFFGSGTQLSVL.

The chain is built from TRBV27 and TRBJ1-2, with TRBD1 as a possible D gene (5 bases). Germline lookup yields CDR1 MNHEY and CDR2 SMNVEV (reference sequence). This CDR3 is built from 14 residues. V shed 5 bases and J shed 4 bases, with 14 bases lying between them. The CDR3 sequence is CASSTGRDLYGYTF. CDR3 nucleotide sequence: TGTGCCAGCAGTACTGGACGGGACCTCTATGGCTACACCTTC.

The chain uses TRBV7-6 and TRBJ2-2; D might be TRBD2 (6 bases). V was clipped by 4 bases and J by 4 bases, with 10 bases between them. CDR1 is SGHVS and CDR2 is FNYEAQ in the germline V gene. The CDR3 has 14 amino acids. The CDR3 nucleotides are TGTGCCAGCAGCTCCGGGGGAGTCACCGGGGAGCTGTTTTTT. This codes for CASSSGGVTGELFF.

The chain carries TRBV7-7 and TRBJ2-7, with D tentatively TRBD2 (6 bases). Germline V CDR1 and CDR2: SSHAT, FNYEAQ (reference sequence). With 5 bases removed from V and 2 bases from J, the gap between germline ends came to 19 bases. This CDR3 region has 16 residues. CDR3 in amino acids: CASSARDFLPPYEQYF. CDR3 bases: TGTGCCAGCAGCGCTAGGGACTTTCTCCCCCCCTACGAGCAGTACTTC. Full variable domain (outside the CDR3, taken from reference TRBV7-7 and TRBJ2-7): GAGVSQSPRYKVTKRGQDVTLRCDPISSHATLYWYQQALGQGPEFLTYFNYEAQPDKSGLPSDRFSAERPEGSISTLTIQRTEQRDSAMYRCASSARDFLPPYEQYFGPGTRLTVT.

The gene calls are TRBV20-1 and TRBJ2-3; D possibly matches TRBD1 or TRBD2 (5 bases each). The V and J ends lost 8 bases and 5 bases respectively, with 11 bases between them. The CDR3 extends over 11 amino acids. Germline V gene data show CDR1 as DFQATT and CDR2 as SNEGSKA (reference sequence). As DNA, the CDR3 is TGCAGTCGGGGACGGGGAGATACGCAGTATTTT. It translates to CSRGRGDTQYF.

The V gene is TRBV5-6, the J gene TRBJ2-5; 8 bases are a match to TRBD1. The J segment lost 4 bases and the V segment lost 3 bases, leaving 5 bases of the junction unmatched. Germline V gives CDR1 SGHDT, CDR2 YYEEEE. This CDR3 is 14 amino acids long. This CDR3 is CASSWGGQGETQYF. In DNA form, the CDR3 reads TGTGCCAGCAGCTGGGGCGGACAGGGAGAGACCCAGTACTTC.

The CDR3 nucleotides are TGTGCCAGCATCCCCCTCCACGGACGGCAGGGTAACGGCTACACCTTC. Its protein product is CASIPLHGRQGNGYTF. The chain recombines TRBV28 with TRBJ1-2; tentatively, D is TRBD1 (5 bases). This CDR3 region has 16 residues. V lost 7 bases, J lost 8 bases, and 26 bases lay in between. Germline-derived CDR1 and CDR2 are MDHEN and SYDVKM.

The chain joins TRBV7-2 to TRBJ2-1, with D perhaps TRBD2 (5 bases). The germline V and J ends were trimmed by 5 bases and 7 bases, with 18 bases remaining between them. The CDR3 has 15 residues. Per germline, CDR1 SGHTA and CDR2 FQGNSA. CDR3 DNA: TGTGCCAGCAGCCCAGCATCAGCTCCGGGGAATGAGCAGTTCTTC. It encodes CASSPASAPGNEQFF.

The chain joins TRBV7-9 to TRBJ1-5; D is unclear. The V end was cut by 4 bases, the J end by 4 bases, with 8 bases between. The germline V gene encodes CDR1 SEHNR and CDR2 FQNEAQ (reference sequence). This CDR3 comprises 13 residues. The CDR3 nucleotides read TGTGCCAGCAGCTGGGCAGAAAATCAGCCCCAGCATTTT. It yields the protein CASSWAENQPQHF.

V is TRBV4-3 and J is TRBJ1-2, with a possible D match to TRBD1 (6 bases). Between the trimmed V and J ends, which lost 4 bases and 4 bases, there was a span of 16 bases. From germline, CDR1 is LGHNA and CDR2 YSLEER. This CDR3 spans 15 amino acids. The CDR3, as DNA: TGCGCCAGCAGCCCAGGACAGTGGATTAGCTATGGCTACACCTTC. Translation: CASSPGQWISYGYTF.

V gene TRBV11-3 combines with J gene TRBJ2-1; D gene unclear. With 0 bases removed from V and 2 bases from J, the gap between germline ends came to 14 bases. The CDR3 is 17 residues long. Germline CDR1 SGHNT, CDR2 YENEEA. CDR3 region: CASSLDLGFGTYNEQFF. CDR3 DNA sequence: TGTGCCAGCAGCTTAGATTTAGGATTTGGAACCTACAATGAGCAGTTCTTC.

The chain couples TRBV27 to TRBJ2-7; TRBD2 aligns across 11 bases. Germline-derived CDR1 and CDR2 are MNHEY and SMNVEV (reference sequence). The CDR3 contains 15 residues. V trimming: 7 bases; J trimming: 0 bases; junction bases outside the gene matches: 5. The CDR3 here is CASTPTSGSSYEQYF. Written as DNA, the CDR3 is TGTGCCAGCACTCCTACTAGCGGGAGCTCCTACGAGCAGTACTTC.

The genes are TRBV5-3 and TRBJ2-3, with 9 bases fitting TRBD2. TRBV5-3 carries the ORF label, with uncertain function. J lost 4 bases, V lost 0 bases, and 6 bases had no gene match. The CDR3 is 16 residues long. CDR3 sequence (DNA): TGTGCCAGAAGCTTGGTTGGGACTAGCTTTGCAGATACGCAGTATTTT. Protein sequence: CARSLVGTSFADTQYF.